The 27 T cell receptor beta chains presented below share a single source sample, sequenced in a study of T-cell reconstitution after alpha-beta-depleted transplantation in children. Molecular barcoding with unique molecular identifiers was used for the TCRbeta library. TCRdb re-derived calls from the PCR reads in MiXCR, one entry per CDR3 protein. The repertoire consists of 640,000 or so distinct CDR3 sequences, with 16% occurring once and the leading ten covering 0.85% to 1.3%. Sequenced material: PBMCs from the stem cell graft donor, taken from the stem cell graft. The receptors here all came from a human donor who donated a stem cell graft to a child with acute myeloid leukemia.

V usage is TRBV5-1 and J usage is TRBJ2-2; D may correspond to TRBD1 or TRBD2 (5 bases each). This CDR3 is 15 amino acids long. V shed 4 bases and J shed 5 bases, with 15 bases lying between them. Germline assignment: CDR1 SGHRS and CDR2 YFSETQ. The CDR3 DNA sequence: TGCGCCAGCAGCGGGACCGTCCTGGGGACCGGGGAGCTGTTTTTT. This gives the protein CASSGTVLGTGELFF.

The table lists this clonotype with a few counts. The rearrangement uses TRBV10-3 and TRBJ2-2; weak D call: TRBD2 (6 bases). The CDR3 length is 14 residues. Trimming cost V 8 bases and J 5 bases, with 15 bases left between them. CDR1 is ENHRY and CDR2 is SYGVKD in the germline V gene. The CDR3 nucleotides read TGTGCCATCGGAGTGGCGGGGCGAACCGGGGAGCTGTTTTTT. Translating gives CAIGVAGRTGELFF.

This clonotype was seen repeatedly, ten times or more. This sequence joins TRBV20-1 and TRBJ2-5, with 8 bases aligning to TRBD2. Germline CDR1 is DFQATT and CDR2 is SNEGSKA (reference sequence). This CDR3 comprises 15 residues. After removal of 5 bases from V and 2 bases from J, the junction contained 10 bases not matched to a gene. CDR3 bases: TGCAGTGCTGCTCCTAGCGGGTTGGATCAAGAGACCCAGTACTTC. As protein: CSAAPSGLDQETQYF.

This chain joins TRBV5-1 and TRBJ1-1, with D maybe TRBD1 (5 bases). Germline V lookup: CDR1 SGHRS, CDR2 YFSETQ. The CDR3 contains 13 residues. V was trimmed by 6 bases and J by 4 bases, leaving 13 bases between them. In DNA form, the CDR3 reads TGCGCCAGCAAGGGACTAACTACCACTGAAGCTTTCTTT. Protein product: CASKGLTTTEAFF.

The sample holds a few counts of this clonotype. CDR3: CASSSETRTEAFF. CDR3 DNA: TGTGCCAGCAGCTCGGAGACCCGGACTGAAGCTTTCTTT. V is TRBV11-2 and J is TRBJ1-1; D is unresolved. CDR3 size: 13 residues. V was pared by 4 bases and J by 5 bases, with 11 bases between. Looked up from germline, CDR1 is SGHAT and CDR2 is FQNNGV.

The chain uses TRBV12-3 or TRBV12-4 and TRBJ2-2; 7 nucleotides agree with TRBD1. Unmatched junction bases numbered 19, after V lost 5 bases and J lost 1 base. The CDR3 sequence is 20 residues long. The CDR3, as DNA: TGTGCCAGCAGTGCTTATCTCAGGGGGTGGGGGCGCTTGAACACCGGGGAGCTGTTTTTT. This codes for CASSAYLRGWGRLNTGELFF.

This clonotype was counted only a few times. V is TRBV27 and J is TRBJ1-5; D remains ambiguous. The V and J ends lost 8 bases and 0 bases respectively, with 11 bases between them. This CDR3 contains 14 residues. Germline CDR1 reads MNHEY; CDR2 reads SMNVEV (reference sequence). This CDR3 reads CASRGSYSNQPQHF. CDR3 bases: TGTGCCAGCCGGGGTTCGTATAGCAATCAGCCCCAGCATTTT.

Ten or more counts support this clonotype. V is TRBV20-1 and J is TRBJ1-5, with D tentatively TRBD1 (6 bases). The germline V and J ends were trimmed by 0 bases and 4 bases, with 16 bases remaining between them. CDR1 and CDR2 (germline): DFQATT, SNEGSKA (reference sequence). There are 16 residues in the CDR3. Here the CDR3 DNA reads TGCAGTGCTAGAGATCAAAGCGGGGGCTCGAATCAGCCCCAGCATTTT. This codes for CSARDQSGGSNQPQHF.

The chain recombines TRBV7-2 with TRBJ1-4; D is unresolved. V dropped 6 bases and J dropped 8 bases, with 19 bases sitting between them. Germline-derived CDR1 and CDR2 are SGHTA and FQGNSA. This CDR3 has 15 residues. The CDR3: CASSLGESDSEKLFF. CDR3 nucleotides: TGTGCCAGCAGTCTAGGAGAGTCGGACTCCGAAAAACTGTTTTTT.

This clonotype appeared a few times. The chain combines TRBV24-1 with TRBJ2-3, with D perhaps matching TRBD2 (5 bases). This CDR3 is built from 15 residues. With 2 bases removed from V and 3 bases from J, the gap between germline ends came to 11 bases. Germline V gene data show CDR1 as KGHDR and CDR2 as SFDVKD. CDR3 DNA sequence: TGTGCCACCAGTGATTACGGAGGCGGAACAGATACGCAGTATTTT. The encoded protein is CATSDYGGGTDTQYF.

This clonotype came up a few times. This chain links TRBV25-1 with TRBJ2-5; D gene ambiguous. Germline V lookup: CDR1 MGHDK, CDR2 SYGVNS. The V end lost 5 bases, the J end lost 1 base, and 11 bases lay between the germline ends. This CDR3 is 14 amino acids long. CDR3 sequence (DNA): TGTGCCAGCAGTAAAGGAACAGCCCAAGAGACCCAGTACTTC. Encoded protein: CASSKGTAQETQYF.

This clonotype occurred many times. V is TRBV21-1 and J is TRBJ1-6. TRBV21-1 is termed a pseudogene. The CDR3 has 17 residues. The CDR3 nucleotides read TGTGCCAGCAGCAAACCTGCGTGTAGCTCCTATAATTCACCCCTCCACTTT. Residues: CASSKPACSSYNSPLHF.

Here the CDR3 DNA reads TGTGCCAGCAGTCCCCAAGGGGACAGGGTATATAGCAATCAGCCCCAGCATTTT. Protein product: CASSPQGDRVYSNQPQHF. This chain uses TRBV28 with TRBJ1-5; the match to TRBD1 covers 9 bases. The CDR3 spans 18 residues. The junction had 11 bases not matched to a gene; V was cut back by 5 bases and J by 0 bases. Looked up from germline, CDR1 is MDHEN and CDR2 is SYDVKM.

This clonotype was counted only a few times. The V and J genes are TRBV15 and TRBJ2-3; D perhaps matches TRBD2 (6 bases). CDR3 length: 15 residues. Trimming cost V 2 bases and J 5 bases, with 14 bases left between them. From germline, CDR1 is LNHNV and CDR2 YYDKDF (reference sequence). Written as DNA, the CDR3 is TGTGCCACCAGCAGATACTATACGGGGGAAGATACGCAGTATTTT. Residues: CATSRYYTGEDTQYF.

This clonotype was recorded at least ten times. The V call is TRBV20-1, the J call TRBJ1-3; no reliable D call. CDR1 is DFQATT, CDR2 SNEGSKA, per germline (reference sequence). V lost 6 bases to trimming and J lost 0 bases, with 9 bases between them. CDR3 length equals 13 residues. The CDR3 nucleotides read TGCAGTGCCGGGCGTGACTCTGGAAACACCATATATTTT. Translating gives CSAGRDSGNTIYF.

This clonotype was picked up many times. The gene calls are TRBV20-1 and TRBJ1-2, with 9 bases lining up with TRBD1. After removal of 5 bases from V and 6 bases from J, the junction contained 7 bases not matched to a gene. The CDR3 spans 13 residues. Germline CDR1 is DFQATT and CDR2 is SNEGSKA (reference sequence). CDR3 amino acids: CSAWTGARHGYTF. CDR3 nucleotide sequence: TGCAGTGCTTGGACAGGGGCAAGGCATGGCTACACCTTC.

CDR3 nucleotides: TGCGCCAGCAGCTTGGAAGGGGAACGAGCTTTCTTT. It specifies CASSLEGERAFF. The V call is TRBV5-1, the J call TRBJ1-1; D might be TRBD1 (5 bases). Trimming pared 0 bases from V and 10 bases from J, leaving 10 bases between. Germline CDR1 reads SGHRS; CDR2 reads YFSETQ. The CDR3 length is 12 residues.

This chain connects TRBV7-3 to TRBJ2-5; D gene unclear. V was shortened by 1 base and J by 3 bases, with 6 bases between the two germline ends. The germline gives CDR1 SGHTA, CDR2 FQGTGA. The CDR3 runs to 13 residues. CDR3 protein: CASSLNNKETQYF. The CDR3 nucleotides read TGTGCCAGCAGCTTAAATAATAAAGAGACCCAGTACTTC. The full variable domain, with the rest looked up from reference TRBV7-3 and TRBJ2-5, is GAGVSQTPSNKVTEKGKYVELRCDPISGHTALYWYRQSLGQGPEFLIYFQGTGAADDSGLPNDRFFAVRPEGSVSTLKIQRTERGDSAVYLCASSLNNKETQYFGPGTRLLVL.

This chain connects TRBV6-5 to TRBJ1-5, with a weak D call TRBD1 (5 bases). Germline CDR1 reads MNHEY; CDR2 reads SVGAGI. Trimming stripped 5 bases from V and 6 bases from J, with 20 bases between. This CDR3 is built from 16 residues. In DNA, the CDR3 is TGTGCCAGCAGTCTGTCAGGCGGGGGACTGGCTCAGCCCCAGCATTTT. Protein sequence: CASSLSGGGLAQPQHF.

This chain connects TRBV5-1 to TRBJ2-1; perhaps TRBD1 as D (8 bases). V was trimmed by 2 bases and J by 4 bases, leaving 13 bases between them. This CDR3 is 15 amino acids long. Germline V gene lookup returns CDR1 SGHRS and CDR2 YFSETQ. CDR3 DNA sequence: TGCGCCAGCAGCTTAACAGGGGGGGAATACAATGAGCAGTTCTTC. This gives the protein CASSLTGGEYNEQFF.

This clonotype was observed once. The chain links TRBV7-9 to TRBJ2-1, with 7 bases that match TRBD1. CDR1 and CDR2 from the germline V gene are SEHNR and FQNEAQ (reference sequence). CDR3 length: 14 residues. The junction had 8 bases not matched to a gene; V was cut back by 2 bases and J by 10 bases. The DNA for the CDR3 is TGTGCCAGCAGCTTATCGACAGGGTCCCCCGAGCAGTTCTTC. The encoded protein is CASSLSTGSPEQFF.

This clonotype was recorded many times. The CDR3 DNA reads TGCAGTGCTAGAGGGGAAAGGGGGTACAATGAGCAGTTCTTC. As protein: CSARGERGYNEQFF. The rearrangement joins TRBV20-1 to TRBJ2-1; D might be TRBD1 (6 bases). V was shortened by 1 base and J by 4 bases, with 11 bases between the two germline ends. The CDR3 has 14 residues. The germline gives CDR1 DFQATT, CDR2 SNEGSKA (reference sequence).

The chain joins TRBV7-9 to TRBJ2-7; a possible D gene is TRBD1 (6 bases). The CDR3 loop spans 15 amino acids. The germline gives CDR1 SEHNR, CDR2 FQNEAQ (reference sequence). Trimming cost V 2 bases and J 3 bases, with 14 bases left between them. CDR3 protein: CASSLLGQTNYEQYF. The CDR3 nucleotides are TGTGCCAGCAGCTTACTTGGACAGACAAACTACGAGCAGTACTTC.

This clonotype was seen at least ten times. This sequence joins TRBV7-2 and TRBJ2-5; 9 bases agree with TRBD2. Per the germline V gene, CDR1 is SGHTA and CDR2 is FQGNSA. CDR3 length equals 16 residues. With V trimmed by 7 bases and J by 3 bases, 12 bases remained unmatched. The CDR3 is CASKRLSGGTKETQYF. In DNA, the CDR3 is TGTGCCAGCAAACGTTTAAGCGGGGGGACCAAAGAGACCCAGTACTTC.

CDR3 residues: CATAETAEAFF. CDR3 nucleotides: TGTGCCACCGCAGAGACCGCTGAAGCTTTCTTT. The chain recombines TRBV6-6 with TRBJ1-1; D is unresolved. V was shortened by 10 bases and J by 6 bases, with 12 bases between the two germline ends. This CDR3 is 11 amino acids long. CDR1 and CDR2 from the germline V gene are MNHNY and SVGAGI (reference sequence).

In this sample, this clonotype turned up a few times. The chain combines TRBV13 with TRBJ2-7; no clear D gene. Per germline, CDR1 PRHDT and CDR2 FYEKMQ (reference sequence). This CDR3 has 14 amino acids. Deletions cut 0 bases from V and 2 bases from J, with 8 bases between. This CDR3 reads CASSLGGFPYEQYV. CDR3 DNA sequence: TGTGCCAGCAGCTTAGGCGGCTTCCCCTACGAGCAGTACGTC.

This clonotype has just a few counts. The chain recombines TRBV15 with TRBJ2-1; D may correspond to TRBD1 or TRBD2 (6 bases each). V shed 1 base and J shed 9 bases, with 10 bases lying between them. CDR3 length: 13 residues. Germline lookup yields CDR1 LNHNV and CDR2 YYDKDF (reference sequence). CDR3 nucleotide sequence: TGTGCCACCAGCAGAGCGGGGGCCGGTGAGCAGTTCTTC. This codes for CATSRAGAGEQFF. The whole variable domain, filled in from reference TRBV15 and TRBJ2-1, reads DAMVIQNPRYQVTQFGKPVTLSCSQTLNHNVMYWYQQKSSQAPKLLFHYYDKDFNNEADTPDNFQSRRPNTSFCFLDIRSPGLGDTAMYLCATSRAGAGEQFFGPGTRLTVL.